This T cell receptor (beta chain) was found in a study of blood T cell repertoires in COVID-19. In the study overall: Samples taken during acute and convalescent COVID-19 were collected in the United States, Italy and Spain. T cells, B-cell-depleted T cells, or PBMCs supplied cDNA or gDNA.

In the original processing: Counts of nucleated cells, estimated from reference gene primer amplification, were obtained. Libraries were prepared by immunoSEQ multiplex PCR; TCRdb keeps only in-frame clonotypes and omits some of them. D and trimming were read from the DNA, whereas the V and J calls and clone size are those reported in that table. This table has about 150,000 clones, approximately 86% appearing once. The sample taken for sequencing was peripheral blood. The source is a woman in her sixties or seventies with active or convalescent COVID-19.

The CDR3 DNA sequence: TGTGCCTGGGCGGAGGGGTCCTTCGATCAGCCCCAGCATTTT. Encoded protein: CAWAEGSFDQPQHF. This rearrangement joins TRBV30 to TRBJ1-5; the D gene is possibly TRBD1 (5 bases). V was cut by 5 bases and J by 5 bases, with 16 bases left in between. The CDR3 is made up of 14 amino acids. CDR1 and CDR2 (germline): GTSNPN, SVGIG (reference sequence). The full variable domain, with the rest looked up from reference TRBV30 and TRBJ1-5, is SQTIHQWPATLVQPVGSPLSLECTVEGTSNPNLYWYRQAAGRGLQLLFYSVGIGQISSEVPQNLSASRPQDRQFILSSKKLLLSDSGFYLCAWAEGSFDQPQHFGDGTRLSIL.